The 12 T cell receptor beta chains presented below share a single source sample, sequenced in a study of T cell responses to AZD1222 COVID-19 vaccine. Profiling relied on immunoSEQ multiplex PCR, and the TCRdb table lists in-frame clones only, not all of them. Among some 100,000 clones listed, less than 90% were seen once. The source material was peripheral blood, sampled on day 0 of AZD1222 vaccination. The receptor set was obtained from an adult in good health.

The V and J genes are TRBV18 and TRBJ1-1, with TRBD1 as a possible D gene (5 bases). This CDR3 comprises 14 residues. V was cut by 5 bases and J by 1 base, with 11 bases left in between. The germline V gene has CDR1 KGHSH and CDR2 LQKENI. The CDR3 nucleotides read TGTGCCAGCTCAAAATCCGGACAGAACACTGAAGCTTTCTTT. This encodes CASSKSGQNTEAFF.

This rearrangement joins TRBV19 to TRBJ2-5; TRBD1 aligns across 7 bases. Germline CDR1 and CDR2: LNHDA and SQIVND (reference sequence). With V trimmed by 6 bases and J by 1 base, 5 bases remained unmatched. This CDR3 is built from 14 residues. CDR3: CASSRGGSQETQYF. In DNA form, the CDR3 reads TGTGCCAGTAGCAGAGGGGGCTCCCAAGAGACCCAGTACTTC.

The chain employs TRBV12-3 or TRBV12-4 and TRBJ1-5, with D uncertain. This CDR3 spans 13 amino acids. The V gene lost 7 bases and the J gene lost 5 bases, with 12 bases spanning the gap. CDR3 DNA sequence: TGTGCCAGCACCCCGGGAGGGCATCAGCCCCAGCATTTT. It encodes CASTPGGHQPQHF.

The chain employs TRBV12-3 or TRBV12-4 and TRBJ1-5; D remains unclear. There are 13 residues in the CDR3. Trimming took off 3 bases at V and 1 base at J, with 4 bases between the two ends. CDR3 bases: TGTGCCAGCAGTTTTTGGAGCAATCAGCCCCAGCATTTT. It codes for CASSFWSNQPQHF.

The chain has TRBV19 and TRBJ2-7, with 7 bases fitting TRBD1. The CDR3 totals 13 residues. V shed 4 bases, J shed 4 bases, and the junction held 4 bases outside the gene matches. Germline V gene data show CDR1 as LNHDA and CDR2 as SQIVND (reference sequence). CDR3 protein: CASSTGTVYEQYF. CDR3 coding DNA: TGTGCCAGTAGTACGGGGACAGTTTACGAGCAGTACTTC. Drawing the rest from reference TRBV19 and TRBJ2-7, the complete variable domain is DGGITQSPKYLFRKEGQNVTLSCEQNLNHDAMYWYRQDPGQGLRLIYYSQIVNDFQKGDIAEGYSVSREKKESFPLTVTSAQKNPTAFYLCASSTGTVYEQYFGPGTRLTVT.

The chain has TRBV7-2 and TRBJ2-7, with D hard to call. Germline-derived CDR1 and CDR2 are SGHTA and FQGNSA. This CDR3 contains 13 residues. V shed 5 bases and J shed 0 bases, with 8 bases lying between them. The CDR3 sequence is CASSLEYSYEQYF. The DNA of the CDR3 is TGTGCCAGCAGCCTAGAATACTCCTACGAGCAGTACTTC.

The chain links TRBV18 to TRBJ1-2; D possibly corresponds to TRBD1 (5 bases). Trimming shortened V by 3 bases and J by 4 bases, and 12 bases separated the two germline ends. Germline V CDR1 and CDR2: KGHSH, LQKENI. CDR3 length: 14 residues. The CDR3 nucleotides read TGTGCCAGCTCACCGGGGCGGGAATCCTATGGCTACACCTTC. This encodes CASSPGRESYGYTF.

The chain uses TRBV19 and TRBJ1-2; possibly TRBD1 for D (5 bases). This CDR3 comprises 15 residues. The germline V gene has CDR1 LNHDA and CDR2 SQIVND (reference sequence). The V and J ends lost 1 base and 0 bases respectively, with 9 bases between them. The chain's CDR3 is CASSIATGPNYGYTF. CDR3 sequence (DNA): TGTGCCAGTAGTATAGCGACGGGGCCTAACTATGGCTACACCTTC. Using reference TRBV19 and TRBJ1-2 for the parts outside the CDR3, the full variable domain is DGGITQSPKYLFRKEGQNVTLSCEQNLNHDAMYWYRQDPGQGLRLIYYSQIVNDFQKGDIAEGYSVSREKKESFPLTVTSAQKNPTAFYLCASSIATGPNYGYTFGSGTRLTVV.

CDR3 region: CASSLATSGYYNEQFF. CDR3 sequence (DNA): TGTGCCAGCAGCTTAGCGACTAGCGGGTACTACAATGAGCAGTTCTTC. The V and J genes are TRBV7-2 and TRBJ2-1; 10 nucleotides align to TRBD2. Germline CDR1 SGHTA, CDR2 FQGNSA. V trimming: 0 bases; J trimming: 3 bases; junction bases outside the gene matches: 2. The CDR3 consists of 16 residues.

The chain carries TRBV6-1 and TRBJ1-6; the D is unclear. CDR1 is MNHNS, CDR2 SASEGT, per germline. Trimming stripped 0 bases from V and 2 bases from J, with 17 bases between. The CDR3 consists of 19 residues. CDR3 in amino acids: CASSEALLFTGTYNSPLHF. The CDR3 DNA follows: TGTGCCAGCAGTGAAGCGCTTCTGTTTACGGGTACCTATAATTCACCCCTCCACTTT.

For the CDR3, the DNA is TGTGCCAGCAGCTGGGAGCAGGGAAGGAGCTATGGCTACACCTTC. It codes for CASSWEQGRSYGYTF. V and J are TRBV5-6 and TRBJ1-2, with a possible D match to TRBD1 (5 bases). CDR3 size: 15 residues. Trimming left V 3 bases short and J 4 bases short, with 16 bases between. CDR1 and CDR2 from the germline V gene are SGHDT and YYEEEE.

This chain connects TRBV11-2 to TRBJ2-5, with TRBD2 as a possible D gene (6 bases). The ends were cut back, 5 bases at V and 1 base at J, with 17 bases in the middle. The V gene's germline CDR1 is SGHAT and CDR2 FQNNGV. The CDR3 consists of 16 residues. CDR3 sequence (DNA): TGTGCCAGCAGCGCCGGGTGGGGGGTTTTCCAAGAGACCCAGTACTTC. It translates to CASSAGWGVFQETQYF. Filled out from reference TRBV11-2 and TRBJ2-5, the complete variable domain reads EAGVAQSPRYKIIEKRQSVAFWCNPISGHATLYWYQQILGQGPKLLIQFQNNGVVDDSQLPKDRFSAERLKGVDSTLKIQPAKLEDSAVYLCASSAGWGVFQETQYFGPGTRLLVL.